Following are 12 T cell receptor beta chains from one sample sequenced in a study of glioma-infiltrating T cells. TCR alpha and beta CDR3 regions were amplified from RNA using iRepertoire nested multiplex PCR. TCRdb re-called the multiplex PCR reads through MiXCR, storing one row per CDR3 protein. The sample records 150,000 or so distinct CDR3 sequences, 35% to 50% being singletons. The sequencing input was glioma tissue, nonneoplastic brain tissue, or PBMCs (not recorded which). The receptors were gathered from a human donor with low-grade glioma or glioblastoma, undergoing nonglioma brain surgery, or in good health (not recorded which).

This clonotype was seen only once. The chain is built from TRBV4-2 and TRBJ2-3; 10 bases align to TRBD2. J gave up 3 bases and V 6 bases, and 6 bases lay outside the gene matches. Germline V gene data show CDR1 as LGHNA and CDR2 as YNFKEQ. CDR3 length: 15 amino acids. This chain's CDR3 is CASRPSGRETDTQYF. As DNA, the CDR3 is TGTGCCAGCAGACCAAGCGGGAGGGAAACAGATACGCAGTATTTT.

The genes are TRBV6-5 and TRBJ2-7; perhaps TRBD1 as D (5 bases). Trimming left V 7 bases short and J 2 bases short, with 18 bases between. This CDR3 contains 15 residues. Germline V gene lookup returns CDR1 MNHEY and CDR2 SVGAGI. CDR3 residues: CASTSRGKGAYEQYF. The CDR3 coding sequence is TGTGCCAGCACAAGCCGAGGAAAAGGGGCCTACGAGCAGTACTTC.

As regards this clonotype: One junction end does not reproduce the germline sequence, and a read error may be involved. The chain carries TRBV7-8 and TRBJ1-1; 9 bases are a match to TRBD1. The germline V gene has CDR1 SGHVS and CDR2 FQNEAQ. The CDR3 sequence is 14 residues long. CDR3 region: CASSLGTGRTEAFF. The CDR3 DNA follows: TGTGCCAGCAGTTTAGGGACAGGGCGAACTGAAGCTTTCTTT.

This clonotype was found a few times. The rearrangement links TRBV19 to TRBJ2-3; the D gene is possibly TRBD2 (6 bases). V was shortened by 5 bases and J by 2 bases, with 11 bases between the two germline ends. CDR1 and CDR2 from the germline V gene are LNHDA and SQIVND (reference sequence). This CDR3 is built from 14 residues. CDR3 coding DNA: TGTGCCAGTAGTGCGGGACTTCACACAGATACGCAGTATTTT. Translating it yields CASSAGLHTDTQYF.

The sample holds a few counts of this clonotype. This chain joins TRBV20-1 and TRBJ2-5, with D possibly matching TRBD1 (6 bases). This CDR3 comprises 14 residues. Germline V CDR1 and CDR2: DFQATT, SNEGSKA (reference sequence). V dropped 5 bases and J dropped 2 bases, with 15 bases sitting between them. This chain's CDR3 is CSAPITGIQETQYF. The CDR3 nucleotides are TGCAGTGCTCCGATTACAGGGATACAAGAGACCCAGTACTTC.

This clonotype was found many times. The chain recombines TRBV15 with TRBJ1-1, with D unclear. Germline loops: CDR1 LNHNV, CDR2 YYDKDF (reference sequence). Between the trimmed V and J ends, which lost 8 bases and 0 bases, there was a span of 10 bases. The CDR3 runs to 13 residues. The CDR3 sequence is CATSYQLNTEAFF. CDR3 in DNA: TGTGCCACCTCATACCAACTGAACACTGAAGCTTTCTTT.

This clonotype was seen just once. The chain combines TRBV20-1 with TRBJ1-5; D remains ambiguous. Germline CDR1 and CDR2: DFQATT and SNEGSKA (reference sequence). CDR3 length equals 12 residues. V lost 2 bases and J lost 3, with 5 bases in between. The CDR3 DNA follows: TGCAGTGCTAGACAGTCCAATCAGCCCCAGCATTTT. This translates into CSARQSNQPQHF.

This clonotype was counted a few times. The V gene is TRBV6-2 or TRBV6-3, the J gene TRBJ1-2; D is perhaps TRBD1 (6 bases). This CDR3 is built from 12 residues. The germline V and J ends were trimmed by 6 bases and 8 bases, with 13 bases remaining between them. Germline V gives CDR1 MNHEY, CDR2 SVGEGT. The CDR3 spells CASSPQGNGYTF. The DNA of the CDR3 is TGTGCCAGCAGCCCCCAGGGGAACGGCTACACCTTC.

The chain combines TRBV6-1 with TRBJ1-1, with no clear D. CDR3 length equals 14 residues. Germline V gene lookup returns CDR1 MNHNS and CDR2 SASEGT. V gave up 10 bases and J gave up 5 bases, with 20 bases separating them. CDR3 bases: TGTGCCACCAGAGTGCACTCCGGAGGGACTGAAGCTTTCTTT. Its translation: CATRVHSGGTEAFF.

This clonotype has a handful of counts. The chain links TRBV6-1 to TRBJ2-4, with TRBD1 as a possible D gene (5 bases). Trimming took 5 bases from V and 1 from J, leaving 12 bases between them. The germline CDR1 and CDR2 sequences are MNHNS and SASEGT. The CDR3 has 15 amino acids. CDR3 region: CASSYSAGAKNIQYF. The CDR3 DNA is TGTGCCAGCAGTTATTCTGCAGGGGCCAAAAACATTCAGTACTTC.

This rearrangement joins TRBV29-1 to TRBJ1-5; D is perhaps TRBD1 (5 bases). The CDR3 totals 13 residues. V was pared by 7 bases and J by 6 bases, with 16 bases between. Germline-derived CDR1 and CDR2 are SQVTM and ANQGSEA. In nucleotides, the CDR3 is TGCAGCGGAACTACGGGGGAGGGTCAGCCCCAGCATTTT. Its protein product is CSGTTGEGQPQHF. Drawing the rest from reference TRBV29-1 and TRBJ1-5, the complete variable domain is SAVISQKPSRDICQRGTSLTIQCQVDSQVTMMFWYRQQPGQSLTLIATANQGSEATYESGFVIDKFPISRPNLTFSTLTVSNMSPEDSSIYLCSGTTGEGQPQHFGDGTRLSIL.

The table lists this clonotype with a few counts. The chain employs TRBV11-2 and TRBJ1-1, with D unclear. Germline CDR1 and CDR2: SGHAT and FQNNGV. Trimming shortened V by 5 bases and J by 5 bases, and 12 bases separated the two germline ends. The CDR3 is 13 amino acids. This chain's CDR3 is CASSKGPGTEAFF. The CDR3 DNA reads TGTGCCAGCAGCAAAGGACCAGGAACTGAAGCTTTCTTT.